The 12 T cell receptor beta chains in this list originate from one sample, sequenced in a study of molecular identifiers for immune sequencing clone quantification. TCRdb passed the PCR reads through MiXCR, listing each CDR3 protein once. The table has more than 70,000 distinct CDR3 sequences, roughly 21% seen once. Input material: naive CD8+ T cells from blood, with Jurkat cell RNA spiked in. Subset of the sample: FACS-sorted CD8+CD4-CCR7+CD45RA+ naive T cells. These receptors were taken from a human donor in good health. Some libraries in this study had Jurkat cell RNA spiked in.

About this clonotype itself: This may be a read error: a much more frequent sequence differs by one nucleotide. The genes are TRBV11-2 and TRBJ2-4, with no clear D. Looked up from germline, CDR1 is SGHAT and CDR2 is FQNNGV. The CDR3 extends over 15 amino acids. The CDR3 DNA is TGTACCAGCAGCCGCCTCCTGGACGAGCAAAACATTCAGTACTTC. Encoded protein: CTSSRLLDEQNIQYF.

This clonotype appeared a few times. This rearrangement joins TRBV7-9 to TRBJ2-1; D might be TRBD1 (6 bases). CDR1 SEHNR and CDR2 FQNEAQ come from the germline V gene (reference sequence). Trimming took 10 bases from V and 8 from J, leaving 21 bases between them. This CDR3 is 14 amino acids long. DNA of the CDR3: TGTGCCACGGAAAGAAGGCAGGGGTACGATGAGCAGTTCTTC. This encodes CATERRQGYDEQFF.

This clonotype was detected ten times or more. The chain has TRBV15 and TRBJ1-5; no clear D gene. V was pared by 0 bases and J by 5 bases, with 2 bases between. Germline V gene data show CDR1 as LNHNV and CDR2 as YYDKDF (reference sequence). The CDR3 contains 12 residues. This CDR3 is CATSREDQPQHF. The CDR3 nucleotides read TGTGCCACCAGCAGAGAGGATCAGCCCCAGCATTTT.

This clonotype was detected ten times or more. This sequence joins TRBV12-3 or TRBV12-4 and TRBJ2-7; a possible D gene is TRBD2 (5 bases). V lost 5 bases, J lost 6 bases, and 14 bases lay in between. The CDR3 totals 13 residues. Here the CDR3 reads CASSGEGPSEQYF. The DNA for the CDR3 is TGTGCCAGCAGTGGAGAGGGCCCGAGCGAGCAGTACTTC.

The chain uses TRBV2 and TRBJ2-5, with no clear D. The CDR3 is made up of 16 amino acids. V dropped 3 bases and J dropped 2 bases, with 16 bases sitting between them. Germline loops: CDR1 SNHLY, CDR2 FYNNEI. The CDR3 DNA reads TGTGCCAGCAGTGACATGGGCACGGTCAAACAAGAGACCCAGTACTTC. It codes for CASSDMGTVKQETQYF. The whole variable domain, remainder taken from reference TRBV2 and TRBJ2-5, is EPEVTQTPSHQVTQMGQEVILRCVPISNHLYFYWYRQILGQKVEFLVSFYNNEISEKSEIFDDQFSVERPDGSNFTLKIRSTKLEDSAMYFCASSDMGTVKQETQYFGPGTRLLVL.

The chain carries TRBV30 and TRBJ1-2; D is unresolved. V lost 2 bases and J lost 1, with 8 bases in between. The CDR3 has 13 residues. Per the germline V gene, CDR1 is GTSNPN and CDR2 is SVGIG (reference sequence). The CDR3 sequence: CAWSTGYNYGYTF. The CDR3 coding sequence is TGTGCCTGGAGTACCGGTTATAACTATGGCTACACCTTC. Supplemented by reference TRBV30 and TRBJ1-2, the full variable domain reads SQTIHQWPATLVQPVGSPLSLECTVEGTSNPNLYWYRQAAGRGLQLLFYSVGIGQISSEVPQNLSASRPQDRQFILSSKKLLLSDSGFYLCAWSTGYNYGYTFGSGTRLTVV.

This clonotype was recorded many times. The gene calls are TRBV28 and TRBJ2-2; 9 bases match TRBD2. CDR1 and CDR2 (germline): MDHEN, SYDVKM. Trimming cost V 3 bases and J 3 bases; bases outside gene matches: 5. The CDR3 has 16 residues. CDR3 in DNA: TGTGCCAGCAGTTTGGGTCTAGCGGGATACACCGGGGAGCTGTTTTTT. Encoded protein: CASSLGLAGYTGELFF.

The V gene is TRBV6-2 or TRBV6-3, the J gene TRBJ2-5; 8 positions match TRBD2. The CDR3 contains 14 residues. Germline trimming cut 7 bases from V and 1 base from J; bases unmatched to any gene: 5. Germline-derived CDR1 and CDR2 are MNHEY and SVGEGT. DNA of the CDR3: TGTGCCAGCAACGGCGGGGGGCCCCAAGAGACCCAGTACTTC. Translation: CASNGGGPQETQYF.

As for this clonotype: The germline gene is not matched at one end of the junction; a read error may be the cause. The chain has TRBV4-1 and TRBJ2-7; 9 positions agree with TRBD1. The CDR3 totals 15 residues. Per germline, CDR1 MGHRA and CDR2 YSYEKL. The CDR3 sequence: CASRHTGGPEGEQYF. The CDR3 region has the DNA TGCGCCAGCCGCCATACAGGGGGCCCTGAGGGCGAGCAGTACTTC.

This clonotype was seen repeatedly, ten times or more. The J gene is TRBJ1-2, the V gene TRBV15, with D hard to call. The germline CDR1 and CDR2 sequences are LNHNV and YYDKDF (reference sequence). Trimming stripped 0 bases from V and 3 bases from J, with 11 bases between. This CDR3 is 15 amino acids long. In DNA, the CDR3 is TGTGCCACCAGCAGAGATTTTGCGGAACACTATGGCTACACCTTC. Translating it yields CATSRDFAEHYGYTF.

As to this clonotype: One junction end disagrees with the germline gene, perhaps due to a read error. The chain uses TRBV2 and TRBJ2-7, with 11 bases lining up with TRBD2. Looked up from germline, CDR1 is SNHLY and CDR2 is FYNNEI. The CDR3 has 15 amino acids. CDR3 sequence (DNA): TGTGCCAGCAGCGCAGGGACTAGCGGCCGCTACGAGCAGTGCTTC. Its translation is CASSAGTSGRYEQCF.

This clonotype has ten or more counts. The CDR3 bases are TGTGCCAGCAGTCCATGGGGCGAAAAAGAGACCCAGTACTTC. Translating gives CASSPWGEKETQYF. The chain links TRBV27 to TRBJ2-5, with D possibly TRBD1 on 5 matching bases. The CDR3 spans 14 residues. Germline V gene sequence: CDR1 MNHEY, CDR2 SMNVEV (reference sequence). Trimming took off 5 bases at V and 3 bases at J, with 13 bases between the two ends.